This TCR beta chain comes out of a study of spatial heterogeneity in lung cancer. Stated time point: sample taken at primary tumor resection. The input material, whole RNA from tumor, nontumor lung or frozen PBMC, was sequenced unsorted. Samples came from 72 TRACERx patients with untreated early-stage lung cancer. Germline V gene data show CDR1 as SGHRS and CDR2 as YFSETQ. The length of the CDR3 is 15 residues. V shed 3 bases and J 3 bases; nucleotides not matched to a gene: 5. A distinct unique molecular identifier was carried by each TCR cDNA molecule. TCRdb reprocessed the 5' RACE reads via MiXCR and lists one record per CDR3 protein. Among 85,000 to 100,000 distinct CDR3 sequences listed, 10% to 15% were seen once.

Sample: PBMCs, taken at surgery. The chain carries TRBV5-1 and TRBJ2-7; 11 bases line up with TRBD2. The source of this sequence is a male donor with early-stage non-small cell lung cancer. The CDR3 nucleotides are TGCGCCAGCAGCTCACTAGCGGGGGCCCTCTACGAGCAGTACTTC. This codes for CASSSLAGALYEQYF.